Detailed here is one TCR beta chain. This sample is part of a study of blood T cell repertoires in COVID-19. The table came from immunoSEQ multiplex PCR; TCRdb's copy has only in-frame clones and leaves some out. Among 150,000 or so clones listed, 80% to 90% were seen once. A Seattle source enrolled patients during active infection and followed them longitudinally. Germline V gene lookup returns CDR1 SGHAT and CDR2 FQNNGV. This CDR3 comprises 14 residues. Trimming took off 5 bases at V and 4 bases at J, with 12 bases between the two ends. The receptor comes from a man in his late teens or twenties with COVID-19, enrolled during active disease. This chain uses TRBV11-2 with TRBJ2-1, with D unclear. Input material: peripheral blood. CDR3 protein: CASSRGRSYNEQFF. For the CDR3, the DNA is TGTGCCAGCAGCCGAGGTCGTTCGTACAATGAGCAGTTCTTC. The full variable domain, completed using reference TRBV11-2 and TRBJ2-1, is EAGVAQSPRYKIIEKRQSVAFWCNPISGHATLYWYQQILGQGPKLLIQFQNNGVVDDSQLPKDRFSAERLKGVDSTLKIQPAKLEDSAVYLCASSRGRSYNEQFFGPGTRLTVL.